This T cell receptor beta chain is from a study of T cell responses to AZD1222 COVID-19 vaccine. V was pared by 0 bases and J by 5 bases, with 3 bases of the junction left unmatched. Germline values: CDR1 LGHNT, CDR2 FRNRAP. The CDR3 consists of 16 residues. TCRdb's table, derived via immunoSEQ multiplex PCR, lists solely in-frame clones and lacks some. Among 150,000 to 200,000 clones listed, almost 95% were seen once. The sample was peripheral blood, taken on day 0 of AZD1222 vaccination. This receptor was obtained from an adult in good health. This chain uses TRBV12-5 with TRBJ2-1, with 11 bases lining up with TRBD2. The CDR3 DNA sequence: TGTGCTAGTGGTTTGGTAGTAGCGGGAGGGCACAATGAGCAGTTCTTC. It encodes CASGLVVAGGHNEQFF. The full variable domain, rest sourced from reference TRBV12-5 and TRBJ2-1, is DARVTQTPRHKVTEMGQEVTMRCQPILGHNTVFWYRQTMMQGLELLAYFRNRAPLDDSGMPKDRFSAEMPDATLATLKIQPSEPRDSAVYFCASGLVVAGGHNEQFFGPGTRLTVL.